These 13 T cell receptor beta chains share one sample of origin, sequenced in a study of blood T cell repertoires in COVID-19. The data were produced by immunoSEQ multiplex PCR, yet TCRdb's version contains in-frame clones alone and is incomplete. This sample has fewer than 250,000 clones, with 70% to 90% found just once. The specimen sequenced was peripheral blood. Every receptor here comes from a man aged 45-65 years with acute or convalescent COVID-19.

This sequence joins TRBV6-5 and TRBJ1-1; TRBD1 matches at 10 bases. Germline lookup yields CDR1 MNHEY and CDR2 SVGAGI. V gave up 10 bases and J gave up 2 bases; unmatched junction bases: 10. This CDR3 spans 15 amino acids. The chain's CDR3 is CATSRGDRGNTEAFF. The CDR3, as DNA: TGTGCCACATCCAGGGGGGACAGGGGTAACACTGAAGCTTTCTTT.

The V call is TRBV28, the J call TRBJ1-3; no clear D. The CDR3 has 15 amino acids. Trimming shortened V by 5 bases and J by 4 bases, and 15 bases separated the two germline ends. In germline, CDR1 is MDHEN, CDR2 SYDVKM. CDR3 sequence: CASSPGPSVGNTIYF. The CDR3 bases are TGTGCCAGCAGTCCCGGTCCTAGCGTAGGAAACACCATATATTTT. Full variable domain (remainder filled in from reference TRBV28 and TRBJ1-3): DVKVTQSSRYLVKRTGEKVFLECVQDMDHENMFWYRQDPGLGLRLIYFSYDVKMKEKGDIPEGYSVSREKKERFSLILESASTNQTSMYLCASSPGPSVGNTIYFGEGSWLTVV.

This clone was picked up one time. V gene TRBV5-4 combines with J gene TRBJ1-6; D is perhaps TRBD1 (6 bases). Deletions cut 3 bases from V and 14 bases from J, with 15 bases between. The CDR3 contains 13 residues. The V gene's germline CDR1 is SGHNT and CDR2 YYREEE (reference sequence). In DNA form, the CDR3 reads TGTGCCAGCAGCTCCGGACAGCCTAACGCCCTCCACTTT. It translates to CASSSGQPNALHF.

The J gene is TRBJ1-4, the V gene TRBV11-3; 10 bases are shared with TRBD1. Germline CDR1 reads SGHNT; CDR2 reads YENEEA. The V segment lost 5 bases and the J segment 7 bases; nucleotides outside the gene matches: 7. There are 15 residues in the CDR3. Written as DNA, the CDR3 is TGTGCCAGCAGCCCAGGGACAGGGGAGGCTGAAAAACTGTTTTTT. This encodes CASSPGTGEAEKLFF.

This chain uses TRBV7-8 with TRBJ2-5; 9 positions agree with TRBD1. Germline V gives CDR1 SGHVS, CDR2 FQNEAQ. The length of the CDR3 is 15 residues. The V segment lost 5 bases and the J segment 5 bases; nucleotides outside the gene matches: 9. CDR3 nucleotide sequence: TGTGCCAGCAGCCAGACACAGGGGGCGATGGAGACCCAGTACTTC. Protein: CASSQTQGAMETQYF.

The chain links TRBV5-1 to TRBJ2-5; 12 nucleotides line up with TRBD2. V lost 6 bases and J lost 5; bases outside the gene matches: 8. In germline, CDR1 is SGHRS, CDR2 YFSETQ. The CDR3 has 15 residues. In DNA, the CDR3 is TGCGCCAGCACGACTAGCGGGGGTGGGTATGAGACCCAGTACTTC. Protein sequence: CASTTSGGGYETQYF.

CDR3 DNA sequence: TGTGCCAGCAGCAGCCTCGGGACAGGGGACTATGGCTACACCTTC. Amino acids: CASSSLGTGDYGYTF. V gene TRBV4-2 combines with J gene TRBJ1-2, with 10 bases matching TRBD1. Unmatched junction bases numbered 6, after V lost 5 bases and J lost 3 bases. The CDR3 consists of 15 residues. CDR1 is LGHNA, CDR2 YNFKEQ, per germline.

This clone was seen only once. The chain carries TRBV28 and TRBJ1-4; the match to TRBD1 covers 8 bases. From germline, CDR1 is MDHEN and CDR2 SYDVKM. The length of the CDR3 is 14 residues. J lost 3 bases, V lost 7 bases, and 4 bases had no gene match. CDR3 sequence (DNA): TGTGCCAGCACTAAGACAGGGGCTAATGAAAAACTGTTTTTT. Translation: CASTKTGANEKLFF. The complete variable domain, with remaining parts taken from reference TRBV28 and TRBJ1-4, reads DVKVTQSSRYLVKRTGEKVFLECVQDMDHENMFWYRQDPGLGLRLIYFSYDVKMKEKGDIPEGYSVSREKKERFSLILESASTNQTSMYLCASTKTGANEKLFFGSGTQLSVL.

V is TRBV5-1 and J is TRBJ2-3; 7 bases match TRBD1. Germline V gene lookup returns CDR1 SGHRS and CDR2 YFSETQ. The CDR3 contains 18 residues. Trimming removed 0 bases from V and 2 bases from J; junction bases left unmatched: 12. In DNA form, the CDR3 reads TGCGCCAGCAGCTTGGCCCCGACAGGGACCAGGAACACAGATACGCAGTATTTT. Protein sequence: CASSLAPTGTRNTDTQYF.

The chain joins TRBV10-3 to TRBJ2-1; 14 bases map to TRBD2. The CDR3 length is 20 residues. Germline V gene data show CDR1 as ENHRY and CDR2 as SYGVKD. V dropped 7 bases and J dropped 2; count of bases not matched to a gene: 16. CDR3 sequence: CAIKFGGLAGERGTYNEQFF. The CDR3 DNA sequence: TGTGCCATCAAATTCGGGGGACTAGCGGGAGAAAGGGGGACCTACAATGAGCAGTTCTTC.

The V call is TRBV19, the J call TRBJ1-2, with D possibly TRBD1 on 6 matching bases. The germline V gene encodes CDR1 LNHDA and CDR2 SQIVND (reference sequence). The V and J ends lost 4 bases and 2 bases respectively, with 17 bases between them. The CDR3 has 16 residues. The CDR3 reads CASSKDSPSGNYGYTF. The CDR3 DNA sequence: TGTGCCAGTAGTAAGGACAGCCCGAGTGGAAACTATGGCTACACCTTC.

This clone is a singleton in its sample. The gene calls are TRBV5-1 and TRBJ1-2, with TRBD1 matching over 10 bases. This CDR3 comprises 14 residues. V dropped 3 bases and J dropped 5; count of bases not matched to a gene: 4. Germline CDR1 reads SGHRS; CDR2 reads YFSETQ. The DNA of the CDR3 is TGCGCCAGCAGCTCGGGGACAGGGGTTTATGGCTACACCTTC. Protein sequence: CASSSGTGVYGYTF.

The chain has TRBV14 and TRBJ2-3; 13 bases align to TRBD2. Trimming cost V 1 base and J 4 bases; bases outside gene matches: 11. CDR3 length equals 19 residues. In germline, CDR1 is SGHDN, CDR2 FVKESK. For the CDR3, the DNA is TGTGCCAGCAGCCAAGTTTGGACTAGCGGGAGAGGTGAGGCAGATACGCAGTATTTT. It translates to CASSQVWTSGRGEADTQYF.